A single TCR beta chain is shown here with its context. Its specificity is unknown. Sequenced material consisted of expressed TCRB transcripts (all of the isolated RNA was reverse transcribed). Profiling relied on immunoSEQ multiplex PCR, and the TCRdb table lists in-frame clones only, not all of them. The sample comprises around 180,000 clones, roughly 8% of which are singletons, and approximately 0.85% rests with the top ten. The CDR3 covers 15 residues. V trimming: 5 bases; J trimming: 0 bases; junction bases outside the gene matches: 4. CDR1 is MNHEY, CDR2 SMNVEV, per germline (reference sequence). The source of the sample is a study of beta chain features in type 1 diabetes. Findings and limits, study-wide: Any HLA effect on TCRB rearrangement was left unresolved by small sub-analyses. Moderate yet significant TCRB CDR3 shortening was seen in Type 1 diabetes patients in all four CD4+ subsets. The study found that naive, central memory and Treg TCRB repertoires appeared more similar in patients than in healthy donors.

CD45RO/CCR7/CD25/CD127/CD95/CD27 separated CD4+ naive, central memory, regulatory and stem cell-like memory cells by sorting. The purity of all sorted populations exceeded 95%. The chain uses TRBV27 and TRBJ2-1, with TRBD1 matching 7 bases. Sequencing was carried out using central memory CD4+ T cells from blood. This clonotype was obtained from a woman aged 35 to 49 with type 1 diabetes. Here the CDR3 reads CASSQQGSSYNEQFF. The CDR3 region has the DNA TGTGCCAGCAGTCAACAGGGGAGCTCCTACAATGAGCAGTTCTTC.